The rows below give T cell receptor beta chains drawn from one sample of a study of T cell responses to AZD1222 COVID-19 vaccine. Only in-frame clones appear in the TCRdb table, and some are missing; sequencing was by immunoSEQ multiplex PCR. The table shows about 93,000 clones, with about 86% occurring only once. The sample was peripheral blood, taken on day 0 of AZD1222 vaccination. The receptors come from an adult in good health. CDR3s include the opening cysteine and the closing phenylalanine or tryptophan. D genes are given only for firm matches. Clone size is given for some rows only: seen once, a few or many times, or a class if the clone is expanded.

size	V	D	J	CDR3	DNA
NA	TRBV29-1	NA	TRBJ1-3	CSGRGSYGNTIYF	TGCAGCGGGCGGGGTTCTTACGGAAACACCATATATTTT
NA	TRBV5-1	NA	TRBJ1-5	CASSLGQGGQPQHF	TGCGCCAGCAGCTTGGGGCAGGGTGGACAGCCCCAGCATTTT
NA	TRBV19	TRBD1	TRBJ1-2	CATTGQETFAFGYTF	TGTGCCACTACCGGACAGGAGACTTTTGCGTTTGGCTACACCTTC
once	TRBV7-2	NA	TRBJ2-2	CASSPTTNTGELFF	TGTGCCAGCAGCCCAACAACGAACACCGGGGAGCTGTTTTTT
NA	TRBV4-2	TRBD1	TRBJ1-1	CASSHPGQGSNTEAFF	TGTGCCAGCAGCCATCCCGGACAGGGGTCGAACACTGAAGCTTTCTTT
NA	TRBV30	NA	TRBJ1-2	CAWRSLDDYGYTF	TGTGCCTGGAGGAGCCTCGACGACTATGGCTACACCTTC
NA	TRBV10-3	TRBD2	TRBJ2-1	CAISETSGQSSYNEQFF	TGTGCCATCAGTGAAACTAGCGGGCAGAGCTCCTACAATGAGCAGTTCTTC
NA	TRBV29-1	NA	TRBJ1-2	CSVEPPGGREGYGYTF	TGCAGCGTTGAACCCCCGGGGGGCAGGGAGGGCTATGGCTACACCTTC
NA	TRBV5-6	TRBD1	TRBJ1-1	CASSSQGEVHTEAFF	TGTGCCAGCAGCTCACAGGGGGAGGTTCACACTGAAGCTTTCTTT
NA	TRBV9	TRBD1	TRBJ2-7	CASSSDRGREQYF	TGTGCCAGCAGCTCGGACAGGGGGCGAGAGCAGTACTTC
NA	TRBV18	NA	TRBJ1-4	CASSPPRVDATNEKLFF	TGTGCCAGCTCACCACCAAGAGTGGACGCAACTAATGAAAAACTGTTTTTT
NA	TRBV5-4	TRBD2	TRBJ2-5	CASSLVGLGFGQQETQYF	TGTGCCAGCAGCTTGGTGGGACTAGGCTTCGGTCAACAAGAGACCCAGTACTTC
NA	TRBV13	NA	TRBJ1-2	CASIRRGYTF	TGTGCCAGCATCCGGAGGGGCTACACCTTC
once	TRBV19	NA	TRBJ2-7	CASSIQGGEQYF	TGTGCCAGTAGTATTCAGGGTGGGGAGCAGTACTTC
NA	TRBV19	NA	TRBJ2-7	CASSMTVLMGYEQYF	TGTGCCAGTAGTATGACAGTCCTAATGGGCTACGAGCAGTACTTC
NA	TRBV24-1	NA	TRBJ1-2	CATSDSATGSYGYTF	TGTGCCACCAGTGATTCGGCAACAGGGAGCTATGGCTACACCTTC
NA	TRBV6-5	NA	TRBJ1-4	CASRPDATNEKLFF	TGTGCCAGCAGGCCGGATGCAACTAATGAAAAACTGTTTTTT
NA	TRBV6-5	NA	TRBJ1-1	CASSQSEATEAFF	TGTGCCAGCAGTCAATCAGAGGCCACTGAAGCTTTCTTT
NA	TRBV18	NA	TRBJ2-1	CASSPMSANEQFF	TGTGCCAGCTCACCAATGTCAGCGAATGAGCAGTTCTTC
NA	TRBV11-2	NA	TRBJ1-5	CASSLDWGGPQHF	TGTGCCAGCAGCTTAGATTGGGGCGGACCGCAGCATTTT
once	TRBV5-1	NA	TRBJ2-2	CASSAGTANTGELFF	TGCGCCAGCAGCGCCGGGACGGCGAACACCGGGGAGCTGTTTTTT
NA	TRBV6-5	NA	TRBJ2-2	CASSSSPTGELFF	TGTGCCAGCAGTTCATCCCCCACCGGGGAGCTGTTTTTT
few	TRBV3-1/TRBV3-2	NA	TRBJ1-3	CASSQWTDGNTIYF	TGTGCCAGCAGCCAATGGACGGATGGAAACACCATATATTTT
NA	TRBV6-5	NA	TRBJ2-5	CASSYGYQETQYF	TGTGCCAGCAGTTACGGGTACCAGGAGACCCAGTACTTC
NA	TRBV6-6	NA	TRBJ2-3	CASIMALATDTQYF	TGTGCCAGCATTATGGCGCTAGCCACAGATACGCAGTATTTT
NA	TRBV7-2	NA	TRBJ1-5	CASSLATDQPQHF	TGTGCCAGCAGCTTAGCGACCGATCAGCCCCAGCATTTT
NA	TRBV5-1	TRBD1	TRBJ1-2	CASSSGTANYGYTF	TGCGCCAGCAGCTCGGGGACAGCCAACTATGGCTACACCTTC
few	TRBV7-2	NA	TRBJ1-3	CASSGSRQPGNTIYF	TGTGCCAGCAGTGGGAGCAGGCAACCTGGAAACACCATATATTTT
NA	TRBV6-5	NA	TRBJ1-4	CASRGPGIREKLFF	TGTGCCAGCAGAGGCCCTGGGATACGAGAAAAACTGTTTTTT